A selection of T cell receptor beta chains follows, all from one sample in a study of T cells in Graves' hyperthyroidism and ophthalmopathy. A single record per CDR3 protein comes from TCRdb applying MiXCR to the multiplex PCR reads. The sample yields about 250,000 distinct CDR3 sequences, about 20% seen once. Sequenced: blood. The receptors shown here come from a man aged 25 to 40 with Graves' ophthalmopathy. Both conserved end residues are part of each CDR3. A D gene is named only where the DNA matches it firmly. Where a row states a size, it is once, few, many or the class of an expanded clone; other rows omit it.

clone_size j_call d_call v_call cdr3_aa cdr3_nt
few TRBJ2-7 . TRBV10-3 CAISVGVAYEQYF TGTGCCATCTCGGTGGGAGTCGCCTACGAGCAGTACTTC
. TRBJ1-5 . TRBV12-3/TRBV12-4 CASSLGGTQHF TGTGCCAGCAGTTTAGGGGGGACCCAGCATTTT
few TRBJ2-2 TRBD2 TRBV6-2/TRBV6-3 CASISTSGRRANTGELFF TGTGCCAGCATATCGACTAGCGGGAGGAGAGCAAACACCGGGGAGCTGTTTTTT
. TRBJ1-1 . TRBV5-8 CASSQRQTEAFF TGTGCCAGCAGCCAGCGCCAGACTGAAGCTTTCTTT
many TRBJ2-1 TRBD2 TRBV7-9 CASSLRRLAGVYEQFF TGTGCCAGCAGCTTAAGGCGACTAGCGGGAGTATATGAGCAGTTCTTC
. TRBJ2-1 TRBD2 TRBV5-1 CASSSGTSGGKPINEQFF TGCGCCAGCAGCTCTGGGACTAGCGGGGGAAAACCCATCAATGAGCAGTTCTTC
many TRBJ1-1 . TRBV3-1 CASSQALRNTEAFF TGTGCCAGCAGCCAAGCCTTACGGAACACTGAAGCTTTCTTT
many TRBJ1-1 . TRBV11-3 CASRQGHTEAFF TGTGCCAGCAGGCAGGGCCACACTGAAGCTTTCTTT
. TRBJ1-1 . TRBV7-9 CASSLRELNTEAFF TGTGCCAGCAGCTTAAGAGAACTCAACACTGAAGCTTTCTTT
. TRBJ2-7 . TRBV20-1 CSAKTPGQIPYEQYF TGCAGTGCTAAAACCCCAGGACAGATACCCTACGAGCAGTACTTC
. TRBJ2-7 TRBD1 TRBV20-1 CSARRTGPNYEQYF TGCAGTGCTAGACGGACAGGCCCGAACTACGAGCAGTACTTC
few TRBJ1-5 . TRBV20-1 CSATLGGGLNQPQHF TGCAGTGCGACCCTAGGCGGCGGCCTAAATCAGCCCCAGCATTTT
. TRBJ1-5 . TRBV2 CASSGQAPWYGPQHF TGTGCCAGCAGTGGACAGGCCCCGTGGTATGGGCCCCAGCATTTT
few TRBJ2-3 . TRBV7-3 CASSPQGDRPPQYF TGTGCCAGCAGTCCCCAGGGAGACAGACCCCCGCAGTATTTT
many TRBJ1-2 TRBD1 TRBV11-3 CASSDRVANYGYTF TGTGCCAGCAGCGACAGGGTTGCTAACTATGGCTACACCTTC
many TRBJ2-7 TRBD2 TRBV5-1 CASSFAGAYEQYF TGCGCCAGCAGCTTTGCGGGAGCTTACGAGCAGTACTTC
. TRBJ2-7 TRBD2 TRBV20-1 CSARDGRGSEQYF TGCAGTGCTAGAGATGGGAGGGGTTCCGAGCAGTACTTC
many TRBJ2-7 . TRBV28 CASSLVPQGGRNEQYF TGTGCCAGCAGTTTAGTGCCACAGGGGGGGAGGAACGAGCAGTACTTC
. TRBJ2-1 TRBD2 TRBV6-1 CASSEDWTRLRSSYNEQFF TGTGCCAGCAGTGAAGACTGGACTAGGCTCCGGAGCTCCTACAATGAGCAGTTCTTC
few TRBJ1-1 . TRBV29-1 CSVGQGRAFF TGCAGCGTTGGTCAGGGCAGAGCTTTCTTT
few TRBJ2-3 . TRBV6-2/TRBV6-3 CASSDRDPSTDTQYF TGTGCCAGCAGTGACCGGGACCCGAGCACAGATACGCAGTATTTT
. TRBJ2-7 TRBD1 TRBV5-1 CASRVGTGGGTYEQYF TGCGCCAGCAGAGTTGGGACAGGGGGTGGGACCTACGAGCAGTACTTC
many TRBJ2-1 . TRBV7-6 CASTPGGRGRVNEQFF TGTGCCAGCACTCCAGGGGGGCGTGGGAGGGTAAATGAGCAGTTCTTC
many TRBJ2-3 . TRBV18 CASSPWETPSTDTQYF TGTGCCAGCTCTCCCTGGGAGACCCCTAGCACAGATACGCAGTATTTT
. TRBJ1-4 . TRBV19 CASSIYSEKLFF TGTGCCAGTAGTATTTATTCCGAAAAACTGTTTTTT
many TRBJ2-1 . TRBV11-1 CASSAESGHNNEQFF TGTGCCAGCAGCGCCGAATCGGGACACAACAATGAGCAGTTCTTC
few TRBJ2-7 . TRBV28 CASSLKAGREQYF TGTGCCAGCAGTTTAAAGGCGGGACGGGAGCAGTACTTC
many TRBJ1-1 . TRBV19 CASSIVAGENTEAFF TGTGCCAGTAGTATTGTGGCAGGGGAGAACACTGAAGCTTTCTTT
. TRBJ2-5 TRBD1 TRBV28 CASSGQGPGQETQYF TGTGCCAGCAGTGGACAGGGTCCGGGCCAAGAGACCCAGTACTTC
many TRBJ2-1 TRBD2 TRBV6-2/TRBV6-3 CASSSRSGIPYNEQFF TGTGCCAGCAGTTCCCGTAGCGGGATCCCCTACAATGAGCAGTTCTTC
. TRBJ1-2 TRBD1 TRBV6-6 CASSYSTGFNYGYTF TGTGCCAGCAGTTACTCGACAGGGTTTAACTATGGCTACACCTTC
many TRBJ2-2 . TRBV30 CACISRDTRTGELFF TGTGCCTGCATCTCCCGGGACACAAGAACCGGGGAGCTGTTTTTT
. TRBJ1-2 . TRBV19 CASSTLTNYGYTF TGTGCCAGTAGTACCTTGACTAACTATGGCTACACCTTC
few TRBJ2-7 . TRBV12-3/TRBV12-4 CASSLGQLRGQYF TGTGCCAGCAGTTTAGGACAGCTACGAGGGCAGTACTTC
many TRBJ1-2 . TRBV20-1 CSASPGRSNYGYTF TGCAGTGCTAGCCCCGGACGTAGTAACTATGGCTACACCTTC
many TRBJ2-5 . TRBV6-2/TRBV6-3 CASSPRTEETQYF TGTGCCAGCAGCCCCAGGACGGAGGAGACCCAGTACTTC
many TRBJ1-3 . TRBV30 CAWKVTAGNTIYF TGTGCCTGGAAGGTCACGGCTGGAAACACCATATATTTT
few TRBJ1-2 . TRBV30 CAWSGGGRPMGYGYTF TGTGCCTGGAGTGGGGGCGGCCGCCCGATGGGTTATGGCTACACCTTC
few TRBJ1-1 TRBD1 TRBV3-1 CASSHMGQVGVEAFF TGTGCCAGCAGCCACATGGGACAGGTGGGGGTTGAAGCTTTCTTT
few TRBJ2-5 TRBD2 TRBV30 CAWSPTSRGETQYF TGTGCCTGGAGCCCGACTAGCCGGGGGGAGACCCAGTACTTC
many TRBJ2-3 TRBD2 TRBV5-1 CASSSTSEADTQYF TGCGCCAGCAGCTCGACTAGCGAGGCAGATACGCAGTATTTT
many TRBJ2-7 . TRBV12-3/TRBV12-4 CASRPGLTYEQYF TGTGCCAGCCGACCGGGTCTCACCTACGAGCAGTACTTC
. TRBJ2-2 . TRBV15 CATSRGQETGELFF TGTGCCACCAGCAGAGGACAGGAAACCGGGGAGCTGTTTTTT
many TRBJ2-7 TRBD1 TRBV3-1 CASSRTGERDEQYF TGTGCCAGCAGCCGGACAGGGGAAAGAGACGAGCAGTACTTC
few TRBJ1-4 TRBD1 TRBV19 CASKTGYNEKLFF TGTGCCAGTAAGACAGGGTATAATGAAAAACTGTTTTTT
. TRBJ2-5 . TRBV2 CASSGGTSSQETQYF TGTGCCAGCAGTGGCGGGACTTCTTCCCAAGAGACCCAGTACTTC
. TRBJ2-5 . TRBV6-5 CASSSPAGETQYF TGTGCCAGCAGTTCCCCTGCCGGGGAGACCCAGTACTTC
. TRBJ2-5 TRBD2 TRBV7-7 CASSLGGLAGAGETQYF TGTGCTAGCAGCTTAGGAGGACTAGCGGGAGCGGGGGAGACCCAGTACTTC
once TRBJ2-1 TRBD2 TRBV7-9 CASSLRTSGRREQFF TGTGCCAGCAGCTTAAGGACTAGCGGGAGACGTGAGCAGTTCTTC
few TRBJ2-1 . TRBV10-3 CAISESREQFF TGTGCCATCAGTGAGTCTAGAGAGCAGTTCTTC
once TRBJ2-3 TRBD1 TRBV12-3/TRBV12-4 CASSKTGGVGTDTQYF TGTGCCAGCAGCAAAACAGGGGGAGTCGGCACAGATACGCAGTATTTT
many TRBJ1-2 . TRBV15 CATSGPAQANYGYTF TGTGCCACCAGCGGTCCCGCTCAGGCTAACTATGGCTACACCTTC
. TRBJ1-1 . TRBV28 CASRAGPRNTEAFF TGTGCCAGCAGGGCGGGACCGAGAAACACTGAAGCTTTCTTT
. TRBJ2-2 TRBD2 TRBV28 CASSLNGREGRPGELFF TGTGCCAGCAGTTTAAATGGGAGGGAGGGCCGACCCGGGGAGCTGTTTTTT
few TRBJ2-7 . TRBV5-5 CASSLALSPVYEQYF TGTGCCAGCAGTTTAGCACTGTCCCCCGTATACGAGCAGTACTTC